This is a list of T cell receptor beta chains from one sample in a study of post-analysis software for immune sequencing data. TCRdb redid the calling of the PCR reads with MiXCR, one entry per CDR3 protein. The sample contains some 260,000 distinct CDR3 sequences, 36% of which appear only once. The specimen was blood. These receptors came from a girl between 5 and 17 years old with multiple sclerosis. CDR3s include the opening cysteine and the closing phenylalanine or tryptophan. A D gene is named only where the DNA matches it firmly. Clone sizes are given selectively: once, few, many, or a class where the clone is expanded.

clone size: many; V gene: TRBV20-1; D gene: TRBD1; J gene: TRBJ2-1; CDR3 protein: CSALDRERNSYNEQFF; CDR3 DNA: TGCAGTGCTCTAGACAGGGAACGAAACTCCTACAATGAGCAGTTCTTC
clone size: many; V gene: TRBV12-5; D gene: -; J gene: TRBJ2-1; CDR3 protein: CASGLVPGEPAGSSYNEQFF; CDR3 DNA: TGTGCTAGTGGTTTGGTTCCGGGCGAACCAGCCGGAAGCTCCTACAATGAGCAGTTCTTC
clone size: -; V gene: TRBV4-3; D gene: -; J gene: TRBJ1-1; CDR3 protein: CASSQDRGEWGRNEAFF; CDR3 DNA: TGCGCCAGCAGCCAAGATAGAGGGGAGTGGGGGCGAAATGAAGCTTTCTTT
clone size: few; V gene: TRBV5-5; D gene: -; J gene: TRBJ1-5; CDR3 protein: CASSQIAGRNQPQHF; CDR3 DNA: TGTGCCAGCAGCCAGATCGCGGGGCGCAATCAGCCCCAGCATTTT
clone size: few; V gene: TRBV10-3; D gene: -; J gene: TRBJ1-2; CDR3 protein: CAISESRTTGHGYTF; CDR3 DNA: TGTGCCATCAGTGAATCCCGTACAACGGGGCATGGCTACACCTTC
clone size: few; V gene: TRBV5-5; D gene: TRBD2; J gene: TRBJ2-2; CDR3 protein: CASSLGSSGRSGELFF; CDR3 DNA: TGTGCCAGCAGCTTAGGGTCTAGCGGGAGATCCGGGGAGCTGTTTTTT
clone size: few; V gene: TRBV3-1; D gene: -; J gene: TRBJ2-2; CDR3 protein: CASSLVNTGELFF; CDR3 DNA: TGTGCCAGCAGCCTAGTGAACACCGGGGAGCTGTTTTTT
clone size: -; V gene: TRBV12-3/TRBV12-4; D gene: -; J gene: TRBJ1-6; CDR3 protein: CASSLEGGKTHGALHF; CDR3 DNA: TGTGCCAGCAGTTTAGAGGGAGGGAAAACTCATGGGGCCCTCCACTTT
clone size: few; V gene: TRBV27; D gene: -; J gene: TRBJ2-1; CDR3 protein: CASSRIPGSYKLSEQFF; CDR3 DNA: TGTGCCAGCAGTAGAATCCCCGGGAGCTACAAACTAAGTGAGCAGTTCTTC
clone size: -; V gene: TRBV5-8; D gene: TRBD2; J gene: TRBJ2-1; CDR3 protein: CASSLGTSGCNEQFF; CDR3 DNA: TGTGCCAGCAGCTTGGGGACTAGCGGATGCAATGAGCAGTTCTTC
clone size: -; V gene: TRBV7-8; D gene: -; J gene: TRBJ2-5; CDR3 protein: CASSLMRGVAHNEQYF; CDR3 DNA: TGTGCCAGCAGCTTAATGCGGGGAGTAGCGCACAATGAGCAGTACTTC
clone size: many; V gene: TRBV7-2; D gene: -; J gene: TRBJ2-3; CDR3 protein: CASSSRVGLEMADTQYF; CDR3 DNA: TGTGCCAGCAGCTCTAGAGTAGGCCTAGAAATGGCAGATACGCAGTATTTT
clone size: few; V gene: TRBV5-1; D gene: TRBD1; J gene: TRBJ2-1; CDR3 protein: CASSHKQGGNEQFF; CDR3 DNA: TGCGCCAGCAGCCATAAACAGGGGGGCAATGAGCAGTTCTTC
clone size: many; V gene: TRBV29-1; D gene: -; J gene: TRBJ2-1; CDR3 protein: CSVEARQVRNEQFF; CDR3 DNA: TGCAGCGTTGAAGCAAGACAGGTTCGCAATGAGCAGTTCTTC
clone size: -; V gene: TRBV28; D gene: -; J gene: TRBJ2-3; CDR3 protein: CASSFPLDYTQYF; CDR3 DNA: TGTGCCAGCAGTTTCCCCCTCGATTACACGCAGTATTTT
clone size: many; V gene: TRBV29-1; D gene: TRBD1; J gene: TRBJ2-1; CDR3 protein: CSVEDGTVPPKVSYNEQFF; CDR3 DNA: TGCAGCGTGGAAGACGGGACAGTTCCCCCGAAGGTCTCCTACAATGAGCAGTTCTTC
clone size: -; V gene: TRBV7-9; D gene: -; J gene: TRBJ2-1; CDR3 protein: CASSLEVGSYNEQFF; CDR3 DNA: TGTGCCAGCAGCTTAGAGGTTGGTTCCTACAATGAGCAGTTCTTC
clone size: -; V gene: TRBV5-1; D gene: TRBD1; J gene: TRBJ1-1; CDR3 protein: CASSSQGITEAFF; CDR3 DNA: TGCGCCAGCAGCTCACAGGGGATCACTGAAGCTTTCTTT
clone size: few; V gene: TRBV10-3; D gene: -; J gene: TRBJ2-5; CDR3 protein: CAISEGQYQETQYF; CDR3 DNA: TGTGCCATCAGCGAAGGCCAGTACCAAGAGACCCAGTACTTC
clone size: few; V gene: TRBV3-1; D gene: -; J gene: TRBJ1-1; CDR3 protein: CASSTYVGTFEAFF; CDR3 DNA: TGTGCCAGCAGCACCTACGTCGGGACTTTTGAAGCTTTCTTT
clone size: many; V gene: TRBV20-1; D gene: -; J gene: TRBJ2-3; CDR3 protein: CSARSGLRTDTQYF; CDR3 DNA: TGCAGTGCTAGGTCGGGACTCCGCACAGATACGCAGTATTTT
clone size: many; V gene: TRBV20-1; D gene: -; J gene: TRBJ1-5; CDR3 protein: CSASRVDQPQHF; CDR3 DNA: TGCAGTGCTAGCAGGGTGGACCAGCCCCAGCATTTT
clone size: -; V gene: TRBV18; D gene: -; J gene: TRBJ1-2; CDR3 protein: CASSPRQGVNYGYTF; CDR3 DNA: TGTGCCAGCTCACCAAGGCAGGGTGTTAACTATGGCTACACCTTC
clone size: many; V gene: TRBV5-1; D gene: TRBD1; J gene: TRBJ1-6; CDR3 protein: CASSSKGTAGGIGSPLHF; CDR3 DNA: TGCGCCAGCAGCTCGAAGGGGACAGCGGGCGGCATTGGTTCACCCCTCCACTTT